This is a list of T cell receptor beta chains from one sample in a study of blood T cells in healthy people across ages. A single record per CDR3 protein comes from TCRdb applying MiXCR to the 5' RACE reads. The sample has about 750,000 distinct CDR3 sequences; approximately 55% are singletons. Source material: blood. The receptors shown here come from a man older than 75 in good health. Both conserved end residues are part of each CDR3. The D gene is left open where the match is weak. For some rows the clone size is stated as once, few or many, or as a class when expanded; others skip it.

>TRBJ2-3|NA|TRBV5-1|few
CASSLEVPRDAYF
TGCGCCAGCAGCTTGGAGGTCCCCAGAGACGCGTATTTT
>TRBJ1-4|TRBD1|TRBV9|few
CASSVEGARGEKLFF
TGTGCCAGCAGCGTAGAGGGGGCGCGAGGTGAAAAACTGTTTTTT
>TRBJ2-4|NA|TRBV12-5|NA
CASAWGLRRDKNIQYF
TGTGCTAGTGCCTGGGGCCTCCGGCGAGACAAAAACATTCAGTACTTC
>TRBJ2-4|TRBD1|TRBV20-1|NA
CSANRGVAKNIQYF
TGCAGTGCCAACAGGGGAGTAGCCAAAAACATTCAGTACTTC
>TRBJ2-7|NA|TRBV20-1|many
CSAYGTAGYEQYF
TGCAGTGCTTACGGGACGGCCGGTTACGAGCAGTACTTC
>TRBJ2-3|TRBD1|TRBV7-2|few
CASSRQGGTTDTQYF
TGTGCCAGCAGCCGACAGGGTGGGACAACAGATACGCAGTATTTT
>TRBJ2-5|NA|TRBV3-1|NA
CASSRDRWETQYF
TGTGCCAGCAGCCGGGACCGGTGGGAGACCCAGTACTTC
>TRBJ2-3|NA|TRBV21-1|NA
CASGSDSQERDSVTDTQYF
TGTGCCAGCGGCTCGGACTCTCAGGAACGGGACTCAGTCACAGATACGCAGTATTTT
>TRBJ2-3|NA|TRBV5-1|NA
CASSLPPGGTDTQYF
TGCGCCAGCAGCTTACCGCCGGGTGGGACAGATACGCAGTATTTT
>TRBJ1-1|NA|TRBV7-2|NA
CASSPWVGAYAAFF
TGTGCCAGCAGCCCCTGGGTGGGGGCTTATGCGGCTTTCTTT
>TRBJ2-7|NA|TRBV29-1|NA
CSVEAPHRVGESLYEQYF
TGCAGCGTTGAAGCCCCCCACAGGGTCGGCGAGAGTCTCTACGAGCAGTACTTC
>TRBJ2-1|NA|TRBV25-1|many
CASSVGDEQFF
TGTGCCAGCAGTGTAGGAGATGAGCAGTTCTTC
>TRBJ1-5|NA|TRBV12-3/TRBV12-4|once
CASSFRENQPQHF
TGTGCCAGCAGTTTTAGGGAAAATCAGCCCCAGCATTTT
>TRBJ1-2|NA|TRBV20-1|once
CSAPDRSSNYGYTF
TGCAGTGCCCCTGACAGGAGCTCGAACTATGGCTACACCTTC
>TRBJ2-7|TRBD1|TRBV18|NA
CASSPGQATPSYEQYF
TGTGCCAGCTCACCCGGACAGGCCACTCCTTCCTACGAGCAGTACTTC
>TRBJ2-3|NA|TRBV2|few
CASRRGITDTQYF
TGTGCCAGCAGGCGAGGGATCACAGATACGCAGTATTTT
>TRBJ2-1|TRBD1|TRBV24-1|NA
CATSLRTGTGLNANEQFF
TGTGCCACCAGTCTGAGGACCGGGACAGGTCTTAATGCCAATGAGCAGTTCTTC
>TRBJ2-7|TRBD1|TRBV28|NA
CASSIQGTLTYEQYF
TGTGCCAGCAGTATACAGGGGACCCTCACCTACGAGCAGTACTTC
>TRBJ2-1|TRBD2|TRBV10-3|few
CAISDPGTTSQRGEQFF
TGTGCCATCAGTGACCCTGGGACTACCAGCCAGAGGGGTGAGCAGTTCTTC
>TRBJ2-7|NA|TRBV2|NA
CASRLVHYERYF
TGTGCCAGCCGGTTAGTTCACTACGAGCGGTACTTC
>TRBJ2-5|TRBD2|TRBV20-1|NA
CSASDGTSQETQYF
TGCAGTGCTAGTGATGGGACTAGCCAAGAGACCCAGTACTTC
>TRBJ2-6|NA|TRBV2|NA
CASSERAAANVLTF
TGTGCCAGCAGTGAAAGGGCAGCGGCCAACGTCCTGACTTTC
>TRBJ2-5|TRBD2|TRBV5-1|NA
CTSAGSGRGSYNEQYF
TGCACCAGCGCGGGGAGCGGGAGGGGATCCTACAATGAGCAGTACTTC
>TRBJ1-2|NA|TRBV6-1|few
CASSDRTRAVGYTF
TGTGCCAGCAGTGACCGGACAAGGGCGGTAGGCTACACCTTC
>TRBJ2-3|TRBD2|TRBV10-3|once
CAISEPTSGAQDTQYF
TGTGCCATCAGTGAACCGACTAGCGGGGCCCAAGATACGCAGTATTTT
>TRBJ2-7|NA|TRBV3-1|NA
CASSQDLVEGSSTYNEQYF
TGTGCCAGCAGCCAAGATCTCGTAGAAGGGAGTTCAACCTACAATGAGCAGTACTTC
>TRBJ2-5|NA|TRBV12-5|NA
CASGLRTAKYQETQYF
TGTGCTAGTGGTCTCCGGACGGCGAAGTACCAAGAGACCCAGTACTTC
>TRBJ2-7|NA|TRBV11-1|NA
CASRSGLGSYEQYF
TGTGCCAGCAGATCGGGTCTGGGCTCCTACGAGCAGTACTTC
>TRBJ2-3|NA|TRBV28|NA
CASTESTDTQYF
TGTGCCAGCACAGAAAGCACAGATACGCAGTATTTT
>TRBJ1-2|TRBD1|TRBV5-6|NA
CASSATTQGWYYGYTF
TGTGCCAGCAGCGCAACCACACAGGGGTGGTACTATGGCTACACCTTC
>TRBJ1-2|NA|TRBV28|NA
CASGDTLNYGYTF
TGTGCCAGCGGGGACACCCTTAACTATGGCTACACCTTC
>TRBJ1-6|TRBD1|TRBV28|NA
CASAGQHNSPLHF
TGTGCCAGCGCGGGACAGCATAATTCACCCCTCCACTTT
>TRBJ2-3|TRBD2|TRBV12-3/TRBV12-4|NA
CASSRRLAGVTDTQYF
TGTGCCAGCAGTCGAAGACTAGCGGGAGTCACAGATACGCAGTATTTT
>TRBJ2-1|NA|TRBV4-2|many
CASSPRQTYNEQFF
TGTGCCAGCAGCCCGCGGCAGACCTACAATGAGCAGTTCTTC
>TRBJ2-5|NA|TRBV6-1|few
CASIWSSRLQETQYF
TGTGCCAGCATTTGGTCTAGTCGATTACAAGAGACCCAGTACTTC
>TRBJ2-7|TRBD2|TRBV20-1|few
CSAIPVGGSLSRSYEQYF
TGCAGTGCTATCCCCGTCGGCGGGAGTCTTTCGAGGTCCTACGAGCAGTACTTC
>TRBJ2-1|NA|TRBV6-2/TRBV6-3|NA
CASGREGSNEQFF
TGTGCCAGCGGGCGTGAGGGCTCCAATGAGCAGTTCTTC
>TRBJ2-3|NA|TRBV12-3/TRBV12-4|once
CASSSDRSSPDTQYF
TGTGCCAGCAGTTCCGACCGCTCTAGCCCAGATACGCAGTATTTT
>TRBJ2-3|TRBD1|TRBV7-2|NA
CASSIRQGRYAYF
TGTGCCAGCAGCATCCGACAGGGCAGATACGCGTATTTT
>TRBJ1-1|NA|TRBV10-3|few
CASRGMNTEAFF
TGTGCCTCACGGGGAATGAACACTGAAGCTTTCTTT
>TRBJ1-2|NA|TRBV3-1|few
CASSQGPGPVGYTF
TGTGCCAGCAGCCAAGGACCCGGACCCGTTGGCTACACCTTC
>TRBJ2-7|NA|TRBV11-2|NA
CASSLRRGPAVHEQYF
TGTGCCAGCAGCTTAAGGCGGGGCCCCGCGGTCCATGAGCAGTACTTC
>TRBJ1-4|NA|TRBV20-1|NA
CSARDVRESEKLFF
TGCAGTGCTAGAGATGTCCGGGAGAGTGAAAAACTGTTTTTT
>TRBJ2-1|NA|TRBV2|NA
CASSAGQTYNEQFF
TGTGCCAGCAGCGCTGGGCAGACCTACAATGAGCAGTTCTTC
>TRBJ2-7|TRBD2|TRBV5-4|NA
CASSLVRSGSTYEQYF
TGTGCCAGCAGCTTGGTTAGGAGCGGGAGTACCTACGAGCAGTACTTC
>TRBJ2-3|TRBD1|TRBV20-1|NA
CSARDHRQGDTQYF
TGCAGTGCTAGAGATCACCGACAGGGGGATACGCAGTATTTT
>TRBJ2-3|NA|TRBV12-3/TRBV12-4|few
CASSASGATQYF
TGTGCCAGCAGTGCAAGTGGGGCTACGCAGTATTTT
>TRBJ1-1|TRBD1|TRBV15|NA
CATSRPLPLGQGREAFF
TGTGCCACCAGCAGACCTCTCCCCCTGGGACAGGGCCGAGAAGCTTTCTTT
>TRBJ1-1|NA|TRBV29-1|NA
CSAGSGWGMNTEAFF
TGCAGCGCTGGCTCAGGGTGGGGCATGAACACTGAAGCTTTCTTT
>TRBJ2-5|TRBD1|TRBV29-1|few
CSATTGVETQYF
TGCAGCGCCACGACAGGGGTAGAGACCCAGTACTTC
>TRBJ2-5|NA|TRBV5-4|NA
CASSLDPRPGSETQYF
TGTGCCAGCAGCTTGGACCCAAGGCCTGGGTCAGAGACCCAGTACTTC
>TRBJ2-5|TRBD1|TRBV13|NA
CASSRGAGGDETQYF
TGTGCCAGCAGCCGAGGGGCAGGGGGCGACGAGACCCAGTACTTC
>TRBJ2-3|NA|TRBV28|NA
CASTTVGADTQYF
TGTGCCAGCACTACCGTCGGGGCAGATACGCAGTATTTT
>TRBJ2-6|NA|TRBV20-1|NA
CSARERAGANVLTF
TGCAGTGCTAGAGAAAGGGCTGGGGCCAACGTCCTGACTTTC